Each of the 8 T cell receptor beta chains below was sequenced from the same sample in a study of OX40 agonist ivuxolimab in advanced cancers. Method: immunoSEQ multiplex PCR; TCRdb's copy keeps in-frame clones and lacks some. The table shows fewer than 100,000 clones, with around 90% occurring only once. This specimen was CD4+ or CD8+ T cells sorted from blood, taken in a trial of the OX40 agonist ivuxolimab. The receptor set was obtained from an adult with an advanced solid tumor such as melanoma, head and neck, liver or kidney cancer.

V is TRBV9 and J is TRBJ1-3, with 7 bases fitting TRBD1. Trimming cost V 0 bases and J 2 bases; bases outside gene matches: 8. CDR3 length equals 17 residues. The germline gives CDR1 SGDLS, CDR2 YYNGEE. CDR3 sequence: CASSVDLRGHAGNTIYF. CDR3 bases: TGTGCCAGCAGCGTAGATCTGAGGGGGCATGCTGGAAACACCATATATTTT.

The chain uses TRBV5-1 and TRBJ2-5; the match to TRBD1 covers 7 bases. With 5 bases clipped from V and 4 bases from J, the junction kept 11 bases outside the gene matches. Per the germline V gene, CDR1 is SGHRS and CDR2 is YFSETQ. The CDR3 runs to 15 residues. The CDR3, as DNA: TGCGCCAGCAGACCGACAGGGAAGGTGGGAGAGACCCAGTACTTC. This gives the protein CASRPTGKVGETQYF.

The chain uses TRBV28 and TRBJ2-7; 10 nucleotides agree with TRBD2. Germline lookup yields CDR1 MDHEN and CDR2 SYDVKM. V lost 5 bases and J lost 6; bases outside the gene matches: 10. This CDR3 spans 15 amino acids. The CDR3 DNA reads TGTGCCAGCAGTCCCTCGGGGGCTAGCGGGAGCGAGCAGTACTTC. This sequence encodes CASSPSGASGSEQYF.

V usage is TRBV15 and J usage is TRBJ1-2; D gene unclear. V gave up 0 bases and J gave up 0 bases, with 11 bases separating them. This CDR3 has 16 residues. Germline-derived CDR1 and CDR2 are LNHNV and YYDKDF (reference sequence). The CDR3 region has the DNA TGTGCCACCAGCAGAGATACGGCAAATCCTAACTATGGCTACACCTTC. Translating gives CATSRDTANPNYGYTF.

The V call is TRBV19, the J call TRBJ2-5; TRBD2 matches at 7 bases. The CDR3 extends over 15 amino acids. Germline values: CDR1 LNHDA, CDR2 SQIVND (reference sequence). Trimming removed 5 bases from V and 1 base from J; junction bases left unmatched: 7. The CDR3 protein is CASSPASGLQETQYF. CDR3 sequence (DNA): TGTGCCAGTAGTCCAGCTAGCGGCCTCCAAGAGACCCAGTACTTC.

V is TRBV28 and J is TRBJ1-5; D possibly corresponds to TRBD1 (5 bases). Germline loops: CDR1 MDHEN, CDR2 SYDVKM. V was pared by 3 bases and J by 2 bases, with 11 bases between. There are 15 residues in the CDR3. CDR3 coding DNA: TGTGCCAGCAGTTTCGGGGGGATCGGCAATCAGCCCCAGCATTTT. Translation: CASSFGGIGNQPQHF.

The chain carries TRBV4-3 and TRBJ2-2; no clear D gene. Germline V lookup: CDR1 LGHNA, CDR2 YSLEER. The CDR3 loop spans 14 amino acids. The V end lost 4 bases, the J end lost 0 bases, and 6 bases lay between the germline ends. The chain's CDR3 is CASSPSPNTGELFF. The CDR3 bases are TGCGCCAGCAGCCCGTCACCGAACACCGGGGAGCTGTTTTTT.

This chain connects TRBV18 to TRBJ1-1, with 10 nucleotides matching TRBD1. V trimming: 1 base; J trimming: 1 base; junction bases outside the gene matches: 6. The CDR3 has 17 amino acids. CDR1 and CDR2 from the germline V gene are KGHSH and LQKENI. CDR3 nucleotides: TGTGCCAGCTCACCACGGGCGGGGGACAGGGGGAACACTGAAGCTTTCTTT. Protein product: CASSPRAGDRGNTEAFF.